The entry that follows covers one T cell receptor beta chain sequence. Its antigen is still unknown. Treatment described: roughly 19 received Ad26.COV2.S at low or high dose, single or two shots; about 5 received placebo; per-sample allocation not given. Sampling was performed 63 days after the first vaccine or placebo injection. Spike of the Wuhan-strain SARS-CoV-2 was expressed by an Ad26 vector, which formed the vaccine. The CDR3 runs 14 residues. The trim removed 4 bases at V and 2 bases at J, leaving 1 base unmatched. From germline, CDR1 is LGHNA and CDR2 YNFKEQ. Using immunoSEQ multiplex PCR, the repertoire was profiled, and TCRdb retains in-frame clones only, with some absent. The data contain about 320,000 clones, 86% of them singletons. The data derive from a study of Ad26.COV2.S vaccination and SARS-CoV-2 variants. Study-wide results and caveats: Analyses of TCR breadth and depth may have underestimated total T cell responses.

The TCR was taken from a person between 18 and 65 years old who received the Ad26.COV2.S COVID-19 vaccine or a placebo. The chain uses TRBV4-2 and TRBJ1-2; 10 bases align to TRBD1. The starting material was peripheral blood, obtained in a trial of Ad26.COV2.S vaccine versus placebo. Here the CDR3 reads CASSPGQGNYGYTF. DNA for the CDR3: TGTGCCAGCAGCCCGGGACAGGGGAACTATGGCTACACCTTC.